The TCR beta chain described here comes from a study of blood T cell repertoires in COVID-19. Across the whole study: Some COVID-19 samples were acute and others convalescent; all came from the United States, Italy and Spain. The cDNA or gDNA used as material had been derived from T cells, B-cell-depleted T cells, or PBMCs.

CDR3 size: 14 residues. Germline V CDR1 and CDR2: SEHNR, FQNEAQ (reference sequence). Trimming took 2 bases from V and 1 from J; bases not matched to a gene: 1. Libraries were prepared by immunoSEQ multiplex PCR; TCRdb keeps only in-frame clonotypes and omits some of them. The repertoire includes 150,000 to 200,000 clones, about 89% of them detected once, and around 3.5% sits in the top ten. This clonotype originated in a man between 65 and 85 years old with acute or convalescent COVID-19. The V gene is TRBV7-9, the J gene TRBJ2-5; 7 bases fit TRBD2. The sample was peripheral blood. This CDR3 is CASSLRGSQETQYF. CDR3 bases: TGTGCCAGCAGCTTACGCGGGAGCCAAGAGACCCAGTACTTC.